Detailed here is one T cell receptor beta chain. In each sample, at least 6.5 million PBMCs were isolated. The sample belongs to a study of blood T cells in healthy people across ages. Primed by a sample-barcoded 5' primer and a J-beta primer mix, a second PCR proceeded for 7 to 11 cycles. Researchers report that a template-switch adaptor with 12 random nucleotides tagged each cDNA molecule. Via MiXCR, TCRdb re-called the 5' RACE reads, giving one row per CDR3 protein. Of about 1 million distinct CDR3 sequences detected, less than 50% appear once; the ten largest clones hold approximately 20%. Sequences were obtained from blood. This clonotype was obtained from a woman aged 55-75 years in good health.

CDR3 nucleotides: TGTGCCATCAGTGAGAAAGGACTAGCGGACAATGAGCAGTTCTTC. This gives the protein CAISEKGLADNEQFF. This chain connects TRBV10-3 to TRBJ2-1, with 10 bases aligning to TRBD2. Trimming removed 2 bases from V and 5 bases from J; junction bases left unmatched: 3. The germline V gene encodes CDR1 ENHRY and CDR2 SYGVKD. The CDR3 totals 15 residues.